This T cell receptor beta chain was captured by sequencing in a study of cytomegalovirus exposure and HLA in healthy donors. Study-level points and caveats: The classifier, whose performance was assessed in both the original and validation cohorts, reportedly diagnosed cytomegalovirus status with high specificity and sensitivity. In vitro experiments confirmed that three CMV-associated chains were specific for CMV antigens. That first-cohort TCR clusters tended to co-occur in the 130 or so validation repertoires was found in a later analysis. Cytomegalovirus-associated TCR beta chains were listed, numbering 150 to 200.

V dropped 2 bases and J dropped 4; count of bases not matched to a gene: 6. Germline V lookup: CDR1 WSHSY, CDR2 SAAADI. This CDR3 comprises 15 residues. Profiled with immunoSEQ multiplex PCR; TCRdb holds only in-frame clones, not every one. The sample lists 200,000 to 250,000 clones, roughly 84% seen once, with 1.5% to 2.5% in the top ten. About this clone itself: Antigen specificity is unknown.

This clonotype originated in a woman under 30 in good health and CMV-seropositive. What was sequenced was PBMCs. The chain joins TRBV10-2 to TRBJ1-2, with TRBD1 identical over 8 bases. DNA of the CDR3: TGCGCCAGCAGTGAGGTAGGACAGGGAAGCTATGGCTACACCTTC. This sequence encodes CASSEVGQGSYGYTF.